This T cell receptor beta chain was identified in a study of cytomegalovirus exposure and HLA in healthy donors. In regard to this clone: The antigen is unknown.

It was with 60 Vbeta and 13 Jbeta primers that the PCR ran. Clones were sequenced by immunoSEQ multiplex PCR, and TCRdb holds only the in-frame ones, with some missing. The sample lists some 81,000 clones, roughly two thirds occurring once. The CDR3 runs 14 residues. Trimming removed 0 bases from V and 0 bases from J, with 7 bases in between. Germline V gene data show CDR1 as SGDLS and CDR2 as YYNGEE. General observations from the study: There were several of the most significant clusters that appeared linked to common viral pathogens in a later analysis.

J is TRBJ2-7 and V is TRBV9; no firm D call. The sample taken for sequencing was PBMCs. The sequence was collected from a woman aged 35 to 49 in good health and CMV-seropositive. The CDR3 DNA reads TGTGCCAGCAGCGTAGTGGTAGACTCCTACGAGCAGTACTTC. Translated, it gives CASSVVVDSYEQYF. Using reference TRBV9 and TRBJ2-7 for the parts outside the CDR3, the full variable domain is DSGVTQTPKHLITATGQRVTLRCSPRSGDLSVYWYQQSLDQGLQFLIQYYNGEERAKGNILERFSAQQFPDLHSELNLSSLELGDSALYFCASSVVVDSYEQYFGPGTRLTVT.